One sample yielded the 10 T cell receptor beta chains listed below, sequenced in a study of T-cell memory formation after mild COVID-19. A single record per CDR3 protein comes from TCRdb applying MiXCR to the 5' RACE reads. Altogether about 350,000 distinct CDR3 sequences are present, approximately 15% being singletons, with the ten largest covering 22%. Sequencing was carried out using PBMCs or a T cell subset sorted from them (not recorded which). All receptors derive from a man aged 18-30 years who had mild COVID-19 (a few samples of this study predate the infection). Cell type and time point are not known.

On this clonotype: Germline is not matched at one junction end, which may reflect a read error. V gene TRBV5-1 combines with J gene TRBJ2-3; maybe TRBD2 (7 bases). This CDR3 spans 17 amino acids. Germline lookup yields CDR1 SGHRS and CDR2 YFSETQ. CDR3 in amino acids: CASILSVPGGPAGTQYF. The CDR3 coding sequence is TGCGCCAGCATCTTGTCGGTCCCGGGGGGCCCCGCAGGTACGCAGTATTTT. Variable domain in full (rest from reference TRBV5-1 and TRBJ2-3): KAGVTQTPRYLIKTRGQQVTLSCSPISGHRSVSWYQQTPGQGLQFLFEYFSETQRNKGNFPGRFSGRQFSNSRSEMNVSTLELGDSALYLCASILSVPGGPAGTQYFGPGTRLTVL.

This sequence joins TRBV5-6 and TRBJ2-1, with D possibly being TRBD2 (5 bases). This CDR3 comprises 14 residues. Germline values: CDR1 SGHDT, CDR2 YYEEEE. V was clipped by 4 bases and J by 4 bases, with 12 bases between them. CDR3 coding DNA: TGTGCCAGCAGCCGTTTGACGGGGTACAATGAGCAGTTCTTC. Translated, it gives CASSRLTGYNEQFF.

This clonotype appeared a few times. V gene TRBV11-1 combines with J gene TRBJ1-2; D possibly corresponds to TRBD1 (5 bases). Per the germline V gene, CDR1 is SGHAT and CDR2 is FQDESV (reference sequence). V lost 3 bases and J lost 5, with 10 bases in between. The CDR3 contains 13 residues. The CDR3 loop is CASSFQGSYGYTF. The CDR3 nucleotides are TGTGCCAGCAGCTTCCAGGGTTCGTATGGCTACACCTTC.

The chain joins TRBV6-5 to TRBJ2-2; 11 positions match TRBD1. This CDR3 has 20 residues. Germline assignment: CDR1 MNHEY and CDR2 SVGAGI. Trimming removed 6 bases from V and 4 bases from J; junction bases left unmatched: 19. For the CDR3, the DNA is TGTGCCAGCAGAGACCACCCCAGGACAGGGGGCCGAGCGCGCACCGGGGAGCTGTTTTTT. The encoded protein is CASRDHPRTGGRARTGELFF.

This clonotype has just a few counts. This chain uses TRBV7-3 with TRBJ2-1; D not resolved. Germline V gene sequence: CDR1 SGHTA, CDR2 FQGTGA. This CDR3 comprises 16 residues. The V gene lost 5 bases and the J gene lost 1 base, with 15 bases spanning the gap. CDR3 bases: TGTGCCAGCAGCCCATGGTCGTCTGGGTCCTACAATGAGCAGTTCTTC. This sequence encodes CASSPWSSGSYNEQFF.

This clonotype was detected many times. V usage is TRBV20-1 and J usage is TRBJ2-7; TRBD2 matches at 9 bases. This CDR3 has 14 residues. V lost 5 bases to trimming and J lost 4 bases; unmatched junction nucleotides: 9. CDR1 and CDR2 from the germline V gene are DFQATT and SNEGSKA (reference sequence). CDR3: CSAYPKRGAYEQYF. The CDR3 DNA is TGCAGTGCTTACCCTAAGCGGGGGGCTTACGAGCAGTACTTC.

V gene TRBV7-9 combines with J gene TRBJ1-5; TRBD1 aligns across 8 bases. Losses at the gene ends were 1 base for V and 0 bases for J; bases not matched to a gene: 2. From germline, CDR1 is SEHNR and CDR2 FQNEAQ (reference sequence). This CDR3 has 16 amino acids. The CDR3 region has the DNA TGTGCCAGCAGCTTAGGTGGGACAGGTAGCAATCAGCCCCAGCATTTT. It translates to CASSLGGTGSNQPQHF.

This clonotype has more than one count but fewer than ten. In nucleotides, the CDR3 is TGTGCCAGCAGCTTGTCCCAGGAGGCGGGAAACATTCAGTACTTC. Encoded protein: CASSLSQEAGNIQYF. This rearrangement joins TRBV5-5 to TRBJ2-4, with D perhaps matching TRBD2 (5 bases). The CDR3 is 15 residues long. The germline CDR1 and CDR2 sequences are SGHKS and YYEKEE (reference sequence). Trimming pared 1 base from V and 6 bases from J, leaving 14 bases between.

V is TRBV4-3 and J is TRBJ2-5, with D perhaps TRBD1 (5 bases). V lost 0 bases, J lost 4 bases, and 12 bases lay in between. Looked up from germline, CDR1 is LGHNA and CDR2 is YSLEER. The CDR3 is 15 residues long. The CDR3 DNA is TGCGCCAGCAGCCAAGATAGGGGTTTTGGAGAGACCCAGTACTTC. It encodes CASSQDRGFGETQYF.

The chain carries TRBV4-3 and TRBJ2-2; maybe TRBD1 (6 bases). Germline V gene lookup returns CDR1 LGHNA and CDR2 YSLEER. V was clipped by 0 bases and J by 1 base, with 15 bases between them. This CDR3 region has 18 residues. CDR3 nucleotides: TGCGCCAGCAGCCAAGAGGGACACCGCACCTTGAACACCGGGGAGCTGTTTTTT. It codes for CASSQEGHRTLNTGELFF.